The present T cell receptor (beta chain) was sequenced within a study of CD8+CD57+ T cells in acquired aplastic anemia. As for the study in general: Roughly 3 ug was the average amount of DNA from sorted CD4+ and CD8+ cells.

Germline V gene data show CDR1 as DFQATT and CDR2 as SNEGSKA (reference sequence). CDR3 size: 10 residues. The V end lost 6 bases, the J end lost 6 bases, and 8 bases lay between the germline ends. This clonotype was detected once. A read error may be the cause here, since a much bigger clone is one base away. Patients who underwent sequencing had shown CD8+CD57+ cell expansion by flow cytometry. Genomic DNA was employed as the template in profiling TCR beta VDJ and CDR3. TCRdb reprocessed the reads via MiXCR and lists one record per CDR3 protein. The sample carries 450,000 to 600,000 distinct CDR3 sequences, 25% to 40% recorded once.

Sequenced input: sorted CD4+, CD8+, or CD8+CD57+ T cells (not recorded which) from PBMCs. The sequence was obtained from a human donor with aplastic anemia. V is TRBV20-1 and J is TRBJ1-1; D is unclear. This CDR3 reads CSANAPEAFF. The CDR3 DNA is TGCAGTGCCAATGCTCCTGAAGCTTTCTTT.